This T cell receptor (beta chain) was found in a study of cytomegalovirus exposure and HLA in healthy donors. Turning to the study itself: Of several hundred genotyped donors, 81% grouped in the Caucasian-associated ancestry cluster.

V dropped 2 bases and J dropped 7; count of bases not matched to a gene: 5. The CDR3 loop spans 16 amino acids. In germline, CDR1 is MGHRA, CDR2 YSYEKL. Notes on the study in general: Most subjects' HLA-A and HLA-B alleles were reportedly predicted from TCR beta sequences.

A multiplex PCR was run with 60 Vbeta primers and 13 Jbeta primers. The table came from immunoSEQ multiplex PCR; TCRdb's copy has only in-frame clones and leaves some out. Among 70,000 to 95,000 clones listed, 80% were seen once. In the case of this clone: Its antigen is undetermined. The same CDR3 can be traced to other DNA sequences in this sample.

V is TRBV4-1 and J is TRBJ1-6; the match to TRBD1 covers 10 bases. Sequenced material: PBMCs. The sequence came from a man younger than 35 in good health and CMV-seronegative. The CDR3 DNA sequence: TGCGCCAGCAGCCAAAAGGGGACAGGGGAAAATTCACCCCTCCACTTT. It encodes CASSQKGTGENSPLHF.